Below are 12 T cell receptor beta chains sequenced from a single sample in a study of T cells in severe cutaneous drug reactions. Carbamazepine had induced Stevens-Johnson syndrome or toxic epidermal necrolysis in the sequenced donors. TCR subtype-specific primers in iRepertoire multiplex PCR prepared libraries for bulk and single-cell sequencing. TCRdb reanalyzed the multiplex PCR reads and collapses them to one entry per CDR3 protein, without DNA. This sample lists tens of thousands of distinct CDR3 sequences; its ten largest clones have roughly 7.7%. The sample comprised PBMCs. The source is a human donor with toxic epidermal necrolysis, a severe cutaneous drug reaction.

The chain links TRBV5-4 to TRBJ2-3; TCRdb proposes TRBD1, but this gene call is untestable without DNA. The length of the CDR3 is 14 residues. Germline assignment: CDR1 SGHNT and CDR2 YYREEE (reference sequence). The CDR3 loop reads CASSWDREVDTQYF.

By frequency, this clonotype registers medium-sized (0.01 to 0.1%). The chain recombines TRBV4-3 with TRBJ1-1. Looked up from germline, CDR1 is LGHNA and CDR2 is YSLEER. The CDR3 contains 12 residues. The CDR3: CASSQDGRKAFF.

The chain combines TRBV28 with TRBJ2-7; there is no DNA to check the TCRdb D call of TRBD1. The CDR3 runs 15 residues. Germline CDR1 is MDHEN and CDR2 is SYDVKM. The CDR3 loop reads CASSYGQGGSYEQYF.

The rearrangement joins TRBV20-1 to TRBJ2-1; TCRdb's D gene call, TRBD2, goes unchecked for lack of DNA. Germline-derived CDR1 and CDR2 are DFQATT and SNEGSKA (reference sequence). The CDR3 extends over 15 amino acids. CDR3 amino acids: CSARSNLAGYREQFF.

The chain uses TRBV6-6 and TRBJ1-2; the TRBD1 assignment by TCRdb is unverifiable without DNA. The CDR3 is made up of 14 amino acids. Germline assignment: CDR1 MNHNY and CDR2 SVGAGI (reference sequence). The CDR3: CASSRTGFDYGYTF.

The chain combines TRBV20-1 with TRBJ2-1. Germline lookup yields CDR1 DFQATT and CDR2 SNEGSKA (reference sequence). The CDR3 is 11 residues long. The CDR3 region is CSASDYNEQFF.

V and J are TRBV3-1 and TRBJ2-7; TCRdb returns TRBD1, unconfirmable since there is no DNA. CDR1 is LGHDT, CDR2 YNNKEL, per germline (reference sequence). CDR3 size: 14 residues. The CDR3 region is CASSSRTGSYEQYF.

CDR3 in amino acids: CASSLPRDTEAFF. V gene TRBV28 combines with J gene TRBJ1-1; checking the TCRdb D call of TRBD1 is not possible without DNA. This CDR3 is 13 amino acids long. Per germline, CDR1 MDHEN and CDR2 SYDVKM.

The J gene is TRBJ2-1, the V gene TRBV3-1; TCRdb returns TRBD1, unconfirmable since there is no DNA. Germline V CDR1 and CDR2: LGHDT, YNNKEL (reference sequence). This CDR3 comprises 12 residues. CDR3 protein: CASSQGGPGQFF.

The V gene is TRBV12-3 or TRBV12-4, the J gene TRBJ2-3; TCRdb indicates TRBD1, and absent DNA this call remains unverified. The CDR3 consists of 17 residues. CDR3 sequence: CASSFDGGGAATDTQYF.

The chain combines TRBV5-1 with TRBJ2-3; TCRdb returns TRBD1, unconfirmable since there is no DNA. Germline lookup yields CDR1 SGHRS and CDR2 YFSETQ. This CDR3 spans 17 amino acids. The CDR3 region is CASSLAWGESATDTQYF.

The chain employs TRBV20-1 and TRBJ1-1. The CDR3 has 13 residues. CDR1 is DFQATT and CDR2 is SNEGSKA in the germline V gene (reference sequence). The CDR3 loop is CSARVGSNTEAFF.